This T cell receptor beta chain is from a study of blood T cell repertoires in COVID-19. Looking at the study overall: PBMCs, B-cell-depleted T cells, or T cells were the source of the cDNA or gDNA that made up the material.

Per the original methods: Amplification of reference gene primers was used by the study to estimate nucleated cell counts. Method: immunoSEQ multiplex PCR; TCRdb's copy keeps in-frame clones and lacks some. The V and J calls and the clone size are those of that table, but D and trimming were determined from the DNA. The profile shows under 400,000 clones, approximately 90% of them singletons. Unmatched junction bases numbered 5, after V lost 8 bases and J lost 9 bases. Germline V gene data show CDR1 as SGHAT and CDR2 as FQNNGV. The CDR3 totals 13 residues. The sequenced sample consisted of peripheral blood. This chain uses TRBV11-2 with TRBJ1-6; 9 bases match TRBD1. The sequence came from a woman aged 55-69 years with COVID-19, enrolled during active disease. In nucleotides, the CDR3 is TGTGCCAGCGGCCGGGACAGGGCTTCACCCCTCCACTTT. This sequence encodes CASGRDRASPLHF.